This entry lists 3 T cell receptor beta chains sequenced from one sample in a study of shared clonotypes between healthy human individuals. Profiling relied on immunoSEQ multiplex PCR, and the TCRdb table lists in-frame clones only, not all of them. In the table there are around 2.1 million clones, roughly 91% of which are singletons. Cells designated naive CD8 were CD45RO-negative and were positively selected for CCR7, with terminally differentiated effector memory CD45RA+ cells excluded. Sequenced: naive CD8+ T cells from PBMCs. The receptors derive from a man aged 18 to 29 in good health. Some clones in this sample may be carry-over from other donors' samples.

The chain carries TRBV9 and TRBJ2-7; D remains unclear. Trimming left V 4 bases short and J 2 bases short, with 13 bases between. CDR1 SGDLS and CDR2 YYNGEE come from the germline V gene. This CDR3 spans 14 amino acids. The CDR3 here is CASSPPAEPYEQYF. The CDR3 DNA is TGTGCCAGCAGCCCCCCGGCGGAGCCCTACGAGCAGTACTTC.

With respect to this clone: Other DNA sequences in this sample translate to the same CDR3. The J gene is TRBJ1-2, the V gene TRBV6-6; 7 nucleotides match TRBD1. CDR1 MNHNY and CDR2 SVGAGI come from the germline V gene (reference sequence). Germline trimming cut 0 bases from V and 2 bases from J; bases unmatched to any gene: 0. This CDR3 contains 14 residues. This chain's CDR3 is CASSYSTGNYGYTF. CDR3 coding DNA: TGTGCCAGCAGTTACTCGACAGGGAACTATGGCTACACCTTC.

The rearrangement uses TRBV28 and TRBJ2-7; the D call may be TRBD1 or TRBD2 (5 bases each). This CDR3 region has 17 residues. Germline V CDR1 and CDR2: MDHEN, SYDVKM. V lost 3 bases, J lost 0 bases, and 18 bases lay in between. CDR3 coding DNA: TGTGCCAGCAGTTTTTACTCCGGGACCCCGAGCTCCTACGAGCAGTACTTC. Protein sequence: CASSFYSGTPSSYEQYF.